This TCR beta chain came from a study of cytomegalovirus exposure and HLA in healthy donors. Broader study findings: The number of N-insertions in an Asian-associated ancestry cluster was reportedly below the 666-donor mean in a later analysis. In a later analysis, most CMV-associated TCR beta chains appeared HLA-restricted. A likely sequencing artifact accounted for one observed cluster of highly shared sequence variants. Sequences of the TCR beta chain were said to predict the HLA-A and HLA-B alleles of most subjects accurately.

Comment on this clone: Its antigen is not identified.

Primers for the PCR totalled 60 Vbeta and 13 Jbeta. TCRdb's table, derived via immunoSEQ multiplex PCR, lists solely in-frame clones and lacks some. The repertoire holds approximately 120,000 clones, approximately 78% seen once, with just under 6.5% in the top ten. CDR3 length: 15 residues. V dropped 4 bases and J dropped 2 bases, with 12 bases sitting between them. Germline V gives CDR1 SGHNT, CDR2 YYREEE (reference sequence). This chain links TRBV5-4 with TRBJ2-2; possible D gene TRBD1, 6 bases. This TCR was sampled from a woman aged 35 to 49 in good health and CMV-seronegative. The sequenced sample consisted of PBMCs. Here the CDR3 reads CASSTGQENTGELFF. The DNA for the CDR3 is TGTGCCAGCAGCACGGGACAAGAAAACACCGGGGAGCTGTTTTTT.